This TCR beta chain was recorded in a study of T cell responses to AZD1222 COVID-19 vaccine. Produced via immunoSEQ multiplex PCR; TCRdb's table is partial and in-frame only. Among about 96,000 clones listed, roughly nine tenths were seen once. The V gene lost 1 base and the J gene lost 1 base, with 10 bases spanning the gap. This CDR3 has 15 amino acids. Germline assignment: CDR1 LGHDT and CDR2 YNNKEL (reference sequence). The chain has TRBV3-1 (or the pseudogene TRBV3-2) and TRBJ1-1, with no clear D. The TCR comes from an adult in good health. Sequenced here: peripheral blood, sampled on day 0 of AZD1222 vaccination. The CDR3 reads CASSQGKGRNTEAFF. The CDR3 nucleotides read TGTGCCAGCAGCCAAGGGAAAGGGAGGAACACTGAAGCTTTCTTT.